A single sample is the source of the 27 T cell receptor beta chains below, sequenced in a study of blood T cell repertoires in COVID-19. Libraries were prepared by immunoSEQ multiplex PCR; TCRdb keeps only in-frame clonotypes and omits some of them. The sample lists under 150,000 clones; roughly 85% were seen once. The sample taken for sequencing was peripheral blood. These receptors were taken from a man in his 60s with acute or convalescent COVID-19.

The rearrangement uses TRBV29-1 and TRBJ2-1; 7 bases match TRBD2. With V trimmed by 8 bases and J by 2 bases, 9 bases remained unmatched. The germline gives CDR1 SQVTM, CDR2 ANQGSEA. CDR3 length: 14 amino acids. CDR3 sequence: CSHREARAYNEQFF. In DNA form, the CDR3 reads TGCAGCCATCGGGAGGCCAGGGCCTACAATGAGCAGTTCTTC.

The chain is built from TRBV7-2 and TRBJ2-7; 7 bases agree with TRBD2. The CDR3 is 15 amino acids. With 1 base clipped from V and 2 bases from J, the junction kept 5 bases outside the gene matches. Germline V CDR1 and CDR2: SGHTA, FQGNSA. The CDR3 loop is CASSLVGGGPYEQYF. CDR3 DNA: TGTGCCAGCAGCTTAGTTGGGGGAGGGCCCTACGAGCAGTACTTC.

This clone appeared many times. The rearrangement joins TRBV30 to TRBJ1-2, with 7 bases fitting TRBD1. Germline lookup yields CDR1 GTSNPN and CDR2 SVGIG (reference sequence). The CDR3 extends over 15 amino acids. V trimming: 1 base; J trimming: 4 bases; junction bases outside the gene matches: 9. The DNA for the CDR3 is TGTGCCTGGAGTGGATCTTACAGGGGTAGCTATGGCTACACCTTC. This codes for CAWSGSYRGSYGYTF.

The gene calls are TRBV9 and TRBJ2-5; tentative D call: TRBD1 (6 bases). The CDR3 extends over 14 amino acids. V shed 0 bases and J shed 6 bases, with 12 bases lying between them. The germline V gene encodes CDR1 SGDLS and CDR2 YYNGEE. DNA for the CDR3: TGTGCCAGCAGCGTAGCGGCAGGGGTGAAGACCCAGTACTTC. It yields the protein CASSVAAGVKTQYF.

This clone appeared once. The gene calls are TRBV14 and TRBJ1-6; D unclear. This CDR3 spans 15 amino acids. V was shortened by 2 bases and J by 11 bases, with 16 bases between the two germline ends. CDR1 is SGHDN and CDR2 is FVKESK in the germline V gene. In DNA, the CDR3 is TGTGCCAGCAGCCAACGCGCGATGGGGAGTGCACCCCTCCACTTT. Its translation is CASSQRAMGSAPLHF.

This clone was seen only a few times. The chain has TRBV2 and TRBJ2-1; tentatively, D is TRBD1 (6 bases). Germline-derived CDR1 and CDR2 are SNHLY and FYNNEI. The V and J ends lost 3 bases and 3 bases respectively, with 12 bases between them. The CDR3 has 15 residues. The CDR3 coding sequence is TGTGCCAGCAGTGAGGAACAGGGAAACTACAATGAGCAGTTCTTC. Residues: CASSEEQGNYNEQFF.

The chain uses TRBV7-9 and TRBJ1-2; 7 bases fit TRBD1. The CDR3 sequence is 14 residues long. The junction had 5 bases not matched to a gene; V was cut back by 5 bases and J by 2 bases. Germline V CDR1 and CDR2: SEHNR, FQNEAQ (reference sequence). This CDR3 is CASSPGQENYGYTF. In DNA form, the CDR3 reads TGTGCCAGCAGCCCCGGACAGGAAAACTATGGCTACACCTTC.

This CDR3 reads CASSQDHRPETQYF. DNA of the CDR3: TGTGCCAGCAGCCAAGATCACAGGCCGGAGACCCAGTACTTC. V usage is TRBV3-1 (or the pseudogene TRBV3-2) and J usage is TRBJ2-5, with D possibly TRBD1 on 5 matching bases. Germline CDR1 and CDR2: LGHDT and YNNKEL (reference sequence). The V end was cut by 0 bases, the J end by 5 bases, with 10 bases between. CDR3 length: 14 amino acids.

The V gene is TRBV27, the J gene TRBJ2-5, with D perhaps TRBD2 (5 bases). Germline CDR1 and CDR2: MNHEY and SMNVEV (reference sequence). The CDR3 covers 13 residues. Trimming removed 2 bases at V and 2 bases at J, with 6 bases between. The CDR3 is CASSLTRQETQYF. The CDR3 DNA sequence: TGTGCCAGCAGTTTAACTAGACAAGAGACCCAGTACTTC.

The CDR3 DNA reads as TGTGCCACCAGCAGAGATTATATGCAGGGTGTTGCTCAAGATGGCTACACCTTC. Translating it yields CATSRDYMQGVAQDGYTF. This chain uses TRBV15 with TRBJ1-2; D might be TRBD1 (5 bases). The CDR3 contains 18 residues. From germline, CDR1 is LNHNV and CDR2 YYDKDF (reference sequence). V gave up 0 bases and J gave up 6 bases, with 23 bases separating them. Together with reference TRBV15 and TRBJ1-2, the CDR3 gives the full variable domain: DAMVIQNPRYQVTQFGKPVTLSCSQTLNHNVMYWYQQKSSQAPKLLFHYYDKDFNNEADTPDNFQSRRPNTSFCFLDIRSPGLGDTAMYLCATSRDYMQGVAQDGYTFGSGTRLTVV.

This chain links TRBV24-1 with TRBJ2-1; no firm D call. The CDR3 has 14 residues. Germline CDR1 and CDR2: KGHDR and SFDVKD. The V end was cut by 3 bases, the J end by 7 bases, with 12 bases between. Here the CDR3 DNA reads TGTGCCACCAGTGATCCCCCCAGAGGTAATGAGCAGTTCTTC. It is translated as CATSDPPRGNEQFF.

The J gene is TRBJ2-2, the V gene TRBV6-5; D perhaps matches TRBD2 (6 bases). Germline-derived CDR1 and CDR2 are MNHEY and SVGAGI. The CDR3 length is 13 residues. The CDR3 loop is CGGGATRTGELFF. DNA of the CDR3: TGTGGCGGAGGGGCGACGAGAACCGGGGAGCTGTTTTTT.

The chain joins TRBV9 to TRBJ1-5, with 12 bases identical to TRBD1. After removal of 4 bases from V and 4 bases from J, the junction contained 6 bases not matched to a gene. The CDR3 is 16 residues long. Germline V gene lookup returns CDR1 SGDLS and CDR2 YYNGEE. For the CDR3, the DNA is TGTGCCAGCAGCTCCCCGGGACAGGGGGCGAATCAGCCCCAGCATTTT. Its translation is CASSSPGQGANQPQHF. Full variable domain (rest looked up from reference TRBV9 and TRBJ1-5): DSGVTQTPKHLITATGQRVTLRCSPRSGDLSVYWYQQSLDQGLQFLIQYYNGEERAKGNILERFSAQQFPDLHSELNLSSLELGDSALYFCASSSPGQGANQPQHFGDGTRLSIL.

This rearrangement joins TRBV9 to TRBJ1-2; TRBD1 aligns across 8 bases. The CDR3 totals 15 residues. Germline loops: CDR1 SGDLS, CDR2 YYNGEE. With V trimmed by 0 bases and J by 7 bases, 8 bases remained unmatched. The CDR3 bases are TGTGCCAGCAGCGTAGGGCAGGGGGCTGGGGGTGGCTACACCTTC. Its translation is CASSVGQGAGGGYTF.

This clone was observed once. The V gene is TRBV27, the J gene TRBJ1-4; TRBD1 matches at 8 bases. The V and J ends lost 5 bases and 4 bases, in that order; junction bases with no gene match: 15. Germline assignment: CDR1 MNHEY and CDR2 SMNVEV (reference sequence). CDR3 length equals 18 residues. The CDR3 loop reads CASSPRQGSPTRNEKLFF. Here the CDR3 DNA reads TGTGCCAGCAGTCCGAGACAGGGGTCGCCGACCCGTAATGAAAAACTGTTTTTT.

The DNA of the CDR3 is TGTGCCAGCACTTCTTGGGACAGGGAGGCCAAAAACATTCAGTACTTC. Amino acid sequence: CASTSWDREAKNIQYF. The V call is TRBV2, the J call TRBJ2-4; TRBD1 agrees at 9 bases. The CDR3 is 16 residues long. CDR1 is SNHLY and CDR2 is FYNNEI in the germline V gene. The junction had 8 bases not matched to a gene; V was cut back by 7 bases and J by 1 base.

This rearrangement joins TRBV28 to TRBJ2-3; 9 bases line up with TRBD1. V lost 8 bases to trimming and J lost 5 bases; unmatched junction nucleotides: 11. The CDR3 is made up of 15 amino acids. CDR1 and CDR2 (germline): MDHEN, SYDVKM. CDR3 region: CASFSAGTGLDTQYF. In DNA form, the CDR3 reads TGTGCCAGCTTTTCCGCTGGGACAGGGTTAGATACGCAGTATTTT.

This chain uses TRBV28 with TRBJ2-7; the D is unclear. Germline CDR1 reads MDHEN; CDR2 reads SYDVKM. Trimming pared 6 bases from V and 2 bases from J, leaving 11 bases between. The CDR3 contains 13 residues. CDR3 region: CASSPLNTYEQYF. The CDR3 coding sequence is TGTGCCAGCAGCCCTCTTAATACCTACGAGCAGTACTTC.

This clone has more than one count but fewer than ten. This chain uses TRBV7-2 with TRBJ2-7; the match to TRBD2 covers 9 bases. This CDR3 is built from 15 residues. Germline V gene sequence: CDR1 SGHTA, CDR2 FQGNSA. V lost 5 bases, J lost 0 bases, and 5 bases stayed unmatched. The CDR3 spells CASSPRTSASYEQYF. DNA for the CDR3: TGTGCCAGCAGCCCGAGGACTAGCGCCTCCTACGAGCAGTACTTC.

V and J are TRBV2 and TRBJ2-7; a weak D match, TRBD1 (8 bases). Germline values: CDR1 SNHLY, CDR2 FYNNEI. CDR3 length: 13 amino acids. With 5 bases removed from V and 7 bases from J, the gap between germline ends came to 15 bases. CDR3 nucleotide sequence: TGTGCCAGCAGTTTCGGACAGGGAGGGGAGCAGTACTTC. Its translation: CASSFGQGGEQYF.

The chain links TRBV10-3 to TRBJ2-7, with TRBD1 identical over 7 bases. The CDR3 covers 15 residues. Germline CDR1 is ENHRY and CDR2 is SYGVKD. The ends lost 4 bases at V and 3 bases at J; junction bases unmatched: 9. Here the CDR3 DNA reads TGTGCCATCAGTGGGGGAACAGGGGTTAACTACGAGCAGTACTTC. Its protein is CAISGGTGVNYEQYF.

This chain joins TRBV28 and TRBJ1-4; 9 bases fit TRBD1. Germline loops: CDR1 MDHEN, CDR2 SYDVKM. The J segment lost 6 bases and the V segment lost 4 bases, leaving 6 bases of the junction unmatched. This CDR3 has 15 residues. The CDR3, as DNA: TGTGCCAGCAGTTCTACAGGGGGCGGGTATGAAAAACTGTTTTTT. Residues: CASSSTGGGYEKLFF.

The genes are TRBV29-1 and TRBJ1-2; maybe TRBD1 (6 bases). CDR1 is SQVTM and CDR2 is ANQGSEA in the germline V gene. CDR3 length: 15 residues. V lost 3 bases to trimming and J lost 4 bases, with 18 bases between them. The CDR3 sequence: CSVDSGTPGAYGYTF. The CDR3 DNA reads TGCAGCGTTGATTCCGGGACACCAGGGGCCTATGGCTACACCTTC.

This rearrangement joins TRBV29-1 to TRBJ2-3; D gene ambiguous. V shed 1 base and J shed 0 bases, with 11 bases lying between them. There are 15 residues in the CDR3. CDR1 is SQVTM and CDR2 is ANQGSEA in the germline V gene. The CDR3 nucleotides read TGCAGCGTTGAAGGAGGCCGGGTCAGCACAGATACGCAGTATTTT. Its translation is CSVEGGRVSTDTQYF.

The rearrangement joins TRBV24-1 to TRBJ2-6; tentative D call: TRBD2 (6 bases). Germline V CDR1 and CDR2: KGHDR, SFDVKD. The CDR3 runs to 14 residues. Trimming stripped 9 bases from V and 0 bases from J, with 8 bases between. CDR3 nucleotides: TGTGCCACCGGGGGGACCTCTGGGGCCAACGTCCTGACTTTC. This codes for CATGGTSGANVLTF.

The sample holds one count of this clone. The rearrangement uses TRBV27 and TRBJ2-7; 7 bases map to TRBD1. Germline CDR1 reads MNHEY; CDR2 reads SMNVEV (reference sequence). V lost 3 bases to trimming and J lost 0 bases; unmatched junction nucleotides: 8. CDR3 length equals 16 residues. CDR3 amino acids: CASSLVGGTTSYEQYF. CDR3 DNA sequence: TGTGCCAGCAGTTTGGTAGGGGGCACTACCTCCTACGAGCAGTACTTC.

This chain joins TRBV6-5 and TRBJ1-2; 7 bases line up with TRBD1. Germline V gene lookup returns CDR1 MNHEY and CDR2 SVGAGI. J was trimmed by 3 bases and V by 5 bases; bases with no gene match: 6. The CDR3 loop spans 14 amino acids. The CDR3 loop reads CASSHQGVDYGYTF. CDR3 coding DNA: TGTGCCAGCAGTCATCAGGGGGTGGACTATGGCTACACCTTC.